This T cell receptor beta chain was identified during a study of PD-L1 blockade in urothelial cancer. This CDR3 comprises 16 residues. CDR1 is MGHDK and CDR2 is SYGVNS in the germline V gene. Losses at the gene ends were 4 bases for V and 1 base for J; bases not matched to a gene: 7. Added to each PCR by spiking were synthetic TCR analog templates. Only in-frame clones appear in the TCRdb table, and some are missing; sequencing was by immunoSEQ multiplex PCR. Of approximately 40,000 clones listed, 86% were seen once; the top ten hold 24%. The time point was: peripheral blood 6 weeks after treatment start.

This sequence was found in a man aged 55 to 70 with urothelial cancer. This specimen consisted of PBMCs, obtained around atezolizumab (anti-PD-L1) treatment. This rearrangement joins TRBV25-1 to TRBJ2-1; 7 nucleotides match TRBD1. CDR3 sequence reads: CASSGKGQNSYNEQFF. CDR3 nucleotide sequence: TGTGCCAGCAGTGGAAAGGGACAGAATTCCTACAATGAGCAGTTCTTC.